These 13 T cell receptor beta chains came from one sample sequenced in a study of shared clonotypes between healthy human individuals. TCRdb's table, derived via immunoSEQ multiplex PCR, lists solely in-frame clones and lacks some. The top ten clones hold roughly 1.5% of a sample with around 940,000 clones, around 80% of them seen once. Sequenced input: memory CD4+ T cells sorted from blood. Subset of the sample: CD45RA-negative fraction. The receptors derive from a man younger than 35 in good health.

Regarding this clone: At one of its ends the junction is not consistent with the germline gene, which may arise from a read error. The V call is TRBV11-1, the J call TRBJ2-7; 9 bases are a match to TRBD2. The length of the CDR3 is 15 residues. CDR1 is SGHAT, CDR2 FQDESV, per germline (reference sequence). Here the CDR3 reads CASSFTSGLSHEQYF. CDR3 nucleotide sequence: TGTGCCAGCAGTTTTACTAGCGGGCTCTCCCACGAGCAGTACTTC.

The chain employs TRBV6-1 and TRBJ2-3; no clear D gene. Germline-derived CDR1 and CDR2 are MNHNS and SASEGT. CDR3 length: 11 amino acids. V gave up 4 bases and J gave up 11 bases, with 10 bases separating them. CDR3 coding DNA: TGTGCCAGCAGTGTCGGTCCGCGGCAGTATTTT. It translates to CASSVGPRQYF.

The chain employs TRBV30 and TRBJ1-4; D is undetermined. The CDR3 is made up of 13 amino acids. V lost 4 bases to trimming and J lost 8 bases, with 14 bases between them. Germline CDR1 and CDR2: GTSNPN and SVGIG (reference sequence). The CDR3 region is CAWTRGLGEKLFF. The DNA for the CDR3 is TGTGCCTGGACCCGGGGTTTAGGGGAAAAACTGTTTTTT.

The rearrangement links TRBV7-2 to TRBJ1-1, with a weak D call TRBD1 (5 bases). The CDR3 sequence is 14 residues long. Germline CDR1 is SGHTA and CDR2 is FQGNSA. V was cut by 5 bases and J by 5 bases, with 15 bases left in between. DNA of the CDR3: TGTGCCAGCAGCCTAACGGACACTGGGACTGAAGCTTTCTTT. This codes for CASSLTDTGTEAFF.

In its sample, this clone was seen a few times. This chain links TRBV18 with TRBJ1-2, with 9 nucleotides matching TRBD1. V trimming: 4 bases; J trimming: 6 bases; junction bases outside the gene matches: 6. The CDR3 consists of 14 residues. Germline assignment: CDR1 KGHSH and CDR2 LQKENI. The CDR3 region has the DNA TGTGCCAGCTCACGGGACAGGGCGGGCCATGGCTACACCTTC. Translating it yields CASSRDRAGHGYTF.

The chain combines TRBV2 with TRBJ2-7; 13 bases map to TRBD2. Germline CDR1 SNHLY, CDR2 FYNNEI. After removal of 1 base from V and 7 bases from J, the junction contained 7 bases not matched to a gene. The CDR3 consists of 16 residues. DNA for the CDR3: TGTGCCAGCAGTGAAGAGTCGGGACTAGCGGGGAAAGAGCAGTACTTC. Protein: CASSEESGLAGKEQYF.

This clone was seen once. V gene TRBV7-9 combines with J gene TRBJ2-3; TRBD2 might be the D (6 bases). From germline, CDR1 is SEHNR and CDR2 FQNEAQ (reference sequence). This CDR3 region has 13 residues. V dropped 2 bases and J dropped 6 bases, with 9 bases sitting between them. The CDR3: CASSLIGGDTQYF. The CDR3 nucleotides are TGTGCCAGCAGCTTAATCGGGGGTGATACGCAGTATTTT.

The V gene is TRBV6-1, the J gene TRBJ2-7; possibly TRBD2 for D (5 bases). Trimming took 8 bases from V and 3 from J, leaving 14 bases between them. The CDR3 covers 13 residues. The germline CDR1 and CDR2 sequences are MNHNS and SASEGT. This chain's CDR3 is CASGRASLYEQYF. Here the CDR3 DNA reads TGTGCCAGCGGGCGGGCGTCACTCTACGAGCAGTACTTC.

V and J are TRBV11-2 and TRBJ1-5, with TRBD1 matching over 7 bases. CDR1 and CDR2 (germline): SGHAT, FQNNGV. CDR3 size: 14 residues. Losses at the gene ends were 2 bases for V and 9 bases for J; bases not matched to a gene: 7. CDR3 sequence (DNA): TGTGCCAGCAGCTTAAACAGGGGCGATTCGCCCCAGCATTTT. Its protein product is CASSLNRGDSPQHF.

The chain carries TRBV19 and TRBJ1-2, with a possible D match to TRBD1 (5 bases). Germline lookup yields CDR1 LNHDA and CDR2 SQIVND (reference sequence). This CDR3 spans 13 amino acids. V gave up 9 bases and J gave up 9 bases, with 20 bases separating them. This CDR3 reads CARGPWASSRYTF. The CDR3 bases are TGTGCCAGGGGGCCCTGGGCCAGCAGTCGCTACACCTTC.

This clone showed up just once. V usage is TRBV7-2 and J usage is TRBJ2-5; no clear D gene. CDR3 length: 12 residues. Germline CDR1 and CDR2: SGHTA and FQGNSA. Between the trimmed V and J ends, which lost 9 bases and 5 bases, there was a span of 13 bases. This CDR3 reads CASGLGGETQYF. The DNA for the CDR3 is TGTGCCAGTGGTTTGGGTGGCGAGACCCAGTACTTC.

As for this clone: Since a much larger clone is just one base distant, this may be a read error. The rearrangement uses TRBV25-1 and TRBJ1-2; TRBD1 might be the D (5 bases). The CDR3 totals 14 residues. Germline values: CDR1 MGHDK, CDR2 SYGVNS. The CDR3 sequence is CTSRKTGRGHGYTF. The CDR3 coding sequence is TGTACCAGCAGAAAGACGGGCCGGGGCCATGGCTACACCTTC.

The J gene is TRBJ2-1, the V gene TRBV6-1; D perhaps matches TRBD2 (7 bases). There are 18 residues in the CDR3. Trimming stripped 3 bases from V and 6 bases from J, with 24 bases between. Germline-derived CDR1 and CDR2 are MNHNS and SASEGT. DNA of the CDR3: TGTGCCAGCAGTGATACTACAGGGAGGGCCCCCGGGGGCAATGAGCAGTTCTTC. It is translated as CASSDTTGRAPGGNEQFF.